These 20 T cell receptor beta chains originate from one sample sequenced in a study of cytomegalovirus exposure and HLA in healthy donors. The primer mix had 60 Vbeta and 13 Jbeta primers. The method was immunoSEQ multiplex PCR; TCRdb's version includes in-frame clones alone and lacks a portion of them. The sample carries about 150,000 clones, about 76% recorded once. Sequencing input: PBMCs. The receptors come from a human donor in good health.

The chain is built from TRBV5-5 and TRBJ2-3; D perhaps matches TRBD2 (5 bases). Germline V gives CDR1 SGHKS, CDR2 YYEKEE (reference sequence). The CDR3 is 14 amino acids. V lost 0 bases and J lost 2, with 7 bases in between. The CDR3 DNA follows: TGTGCCAGCAGCTTGGTGCGGGTCACAGATACGCAGTATTTT. It is translated as CASSLVRVTDTQYF.

The gene calls are TRBV6-5 and TRBJ2-5, with 10 bases aligning to TRBD2. Germline CDR1 reads MNHEY; CDR2 reads SVGAGI. This CDR3 is built from 16 residues. J gave up 2 bases and V 4 bases, and 7 bases lay outside the gene matches. Here the CDR3 DNA reads TGTGCCAGCAGTTGGGCTAGCGGGAGTCGACAAGAGACCCAGTACTTC. Translated, it gives CASSWASGSRQETQYF.

This chain uses TRBV5-1 with TRBJ2-7; 8 bases map to TRBD1. The CDR3 runs to 16 residues. CDR1 and CDR2 (germline): SGHRS, YFSETQ. The trim removed 1 base at V and 0 bases at J, leaving 6 bases unmatched. The CDR3 DNA follows: TGCGCCAGCAGCTTGTCGCAGGGGGCGAGCTCCTACGAGCAGTACTTC. This sequence encodes CASSLSQGASSYEQYF. Full variable domain (missing parts from reference TRBV5-1 and TRBJ2-7): KAGVTQTPRYLIKTRGQQVTLSCSPISGHRSVSWYQQTPGQGLQFLFEYFSETQRNKGNFPGRFSGRQFSNSRSEMNVSTLELGDSALYLCASSLSQGASSYEQYFGPGTRLTVT.

This chain connects TRBV7-2 to TRBJ1-2; 7 nucleotides line up with TRBD1. Losses at the gene ends were 5 bases for V and 8 bases for J; bases not matched to a gene: 8. CDR3 length equals 13 residues. CDR1 SGHTA and CDR2 FQGNSA come from the germline V gene. DNA of the CDR3: TGTGCCAGCAGCCCCCCCGACAGGGTCGGCTACACCTTC. Amino acid sequence: CASSPPDRVGYTF.

The chain combines TRBV27 with TRBJ1-6; the D gene is possibly TRBD1 (6 bases). This CDR3 is built from 15 residues. The germline CDR1 and CDR2 sequences are MNHEY and SMNVEV (reference sequence). V gave up 7 bases and J gave up 5 bases, with 15 bases separating them. The CDR3 protein is CASNYLRDNNSPLHF. DNA of the CDR3: TGTGCCAGCAACTATCTTAGGGACAATAATTCACCCCTCCACTTT.

With regard to this clone: The germline gene is not matched at one end of the junction; a read error may be the cause. The chain recombines TRBV12-5 with TRBJ1-2; TRBD1 matches 8 bases. Looked up from germline, CDR1 is LGHNT and CDR2 is FRNRAP. CDR3 length: 14 amino acids. The CDR3 spells CASSVSGGGSGYPF. The CDR3 DNA follows: TGTGCTAGTTCCGTCTCAGGGGGCGGGAGTGGCTACCCCTTC.

V and J are TRBV2 and TRBJ1-1, with 7 positions matching TRBD1. CDR3 length: 15 residues. CDR1 and CDR2 (germline): SNHLY, FYNNEI. V dropped 5 bases and J dropped 6; count of bases not matched to a gene: 12. The CDR3 here is CASSTRTGKGSEAFF. The CDR3 bases are TGTGCCAGCAGTACACGGACAGGAAAGGGCTCTGAAGCTTTCTTT.

The rearrangement links TRBV7-2 to TRBJ2-6, with 7 bases matching TRBD1. The CDR3 has 15 residues. Germline CDR1 and CDR2: SGHTA and FQGNSA. V lost 5 bases, J lost 0 bases, and 1 base stayed unmatched. The DNA of the CDR3 is TGTGCCAGCAGCCGGACAGGCTCTGGGGCCAACGTCCTGACTTTC. It yields the protein CASSRTGSGANVLTF.

V and J are TRBV2 and TRBJ1-5; D unresolved. In germline, CDR1 is SNHLY, CDR2 FYNNEI. CDR3 length: 14 amino acids. V lost 7 bases to trimming and J lost 0 bases, with 10 bases between them. In DNA form, the CDR3 reads TGTGCCAGCACGGGGAGAGCTAGCAATCAGCCCCAGCATTTT. Translation: CASTGRASNQPQHF. The full variable domain, rest sourced from reference TRBV2 and TRBJ1-5, is EPEVTQTPSHQVTQMGQEVILRCVPISNHLYFYWYRQILGQKVEFLVSFYNNEISEKSEIFDDQFSVERPDGSNFTLKIRSTKLEDSAMYFCASTGRASNQPQHFGDGTRLSIL.

This chain links TRBV10-3 with TRBJ1-3; D gene unclear. V lost 5 bases to trimming and J lost 0 bases, with 17 bases between them. In germline, CDR1 is ENHRY, CDR2 SYGVKD. The CDR3 runs 17 residues. The CDR3 DNA is TGTGCCATCAGTTTCGATCCACCGGCGGCCTCTGGAAACACCATATATTTT. Its protein is CAISFDPPAASGNTIYF.

The V call is TRBV6-6, the J call TRBJ1-2, with 9 bases aligning to TRBD1. Per the germline V gene, CDR1 is MNHNY and CDR2 is SVGAGI (reference sequence). The CDR3 spans 14 residues. The J segment lost 5 bases and the V segment lost 4 bases, leaving 5 bases of the junction unmatched. The CDR3 sequence is CASSLMGQGYGYTF. CDR3 DNA: TGTGCCAGCAGTTTAATGGGACAGGGTTATGGCTACACCTTC.

This clone was seen once. The chain is built from TRBV7-9 and TRBJ1-1; perhaps TRBD1 as D (5 bases). V lost 1 base and J 2 bases, leaving 17 bases between the germline ends. Germline V CDR1 and CDR2: SEHNR, FQNEAQ (reference sequence). The CDR3 totals 17 residues. CDR3 DNA sequence: TGTGCCAGCAGCTTAGGGGGCGGGAGGGGTAGAAACACTGAAGCTTTCTTT. It encodes CASSLGGGRGRNTEAFF.

The V and J genes are TRBV25-1 and TRBJ1-1, with 7 bases lining up with TRBD1. J was trimmed by 2 bases and V by 3 bases; bases with no gene match: 12. Looked up from germline, CDR1 is MGHDK and CDR2 is SYGVNS. This CDR3 is built from 17 residues. CDR3 nucleotides: TGTGCCAGCAGTGACCCAACCCGACAGGGACCTAACACTGAAGCTTTCTTT. It encodes CASSDPTRQGPNTEAFF.

This rearrangement joins TRBV6-1 to TRBJ1-6; TRBD1 might be the D (6 bases). CDR3 size: 14 residues. Per the germline V gene, CDR1 is MNHNS and CDR2 is SASEGT. V dropped 3 bases and J dropped 6 bases, with 9 bases sitting between them. CDR3 residues: CASSDRGGNSPLHF. CDR3 DNA sequence: TGTGCCAGCAGTGACAGGGGTGGTAATTCACCCCTCCACTTT.

The chain has TRBV6-5 and TRBJ1-3; TRBD1 might be the D (5 bases). This CDR3 comprises 15 residues. V gave up 6 bases and J gave up 0 bases, with 12 bases separating them. Germline-derived CDR1 and CDR2 are MNHEY and SVGAGI. This CDR3 reads CASRPTGDSGNTIYF. CDR3 in DNA: TGTGCCAGCAGGCCCACAGGCGACTCTGGAAACACCATATATTTT.

V gene TRBV27 combines with J gene TRBJ1-4; 8 bases are a match to TRBD1. Per germline, CDR1 MNHEY and CDR2 SMNVEV (reference sequence). The CDR3 contains 12 residues. V trimming: 4 bases; J trimming: 8 bases; junction bases outside the gene matches: 0. CDR3 region: CASSWDREKLFF. The DNA of the CDR3 is TGTGCCAGCAGTTGGGACAGGGAAAAACTGTTTTTT.

J is TRBJ2-7 and V is TRBV30, with 12 bases lining up with TRBD2. Trimming cost V 5 bases and J 2 bases; bases outside gene matches: 4. CDR1 GTSNPN and CDR2 SVGIG come from the germline V gene (reference sequence). There are 14 residues in the CDR3. The CDR3 protein is CAWATSGGTYEQYF. DNA for the CDR3: TGTGCCTGGGCCACTAGCGGGGGGACCTACGAGCAGTACTTC.

This clone was seen a single time. The rearrangement joins TRBV27 to TRBJ2-7; 7 bases line up with TRBD1. Germline values: CDR1 MNHEY, CDR2 SMNVEV (reference sequence). V lost 4 bases, J lost 2 bases, and 20 bases stayed unmatched. The CDR3 is made up of 19 amino acids. DNA for the CDR3: TGTGCCAGCAGTTCGCCCTCGGGACAGAGGTTTAGATACCCCTACGAGCAGTACTTC. Protein: CASSSPSGQRFRYPYEQYF.

The gene calls are TRBV19 and TRBJ1-5; possibly TRBD1 for D (6 bases). There are 17 residues in the CDR3. V lost 5 bases, J lost 5 bases, and 22 bases lay in between. Germline values: CDR1 LNHDA, CDR2 SQIVND (reference sequence). CDR3 nucleotides: TGTGCCAGTAGTTCACGGCCAGGGGTAGAGGGCTATCAGCCCCAGCATTTT. Its protein is CASSSRPGVEGYQPQHF.

V gene TRBV14 combines with J gene TRBJ2-2, with no clear D. V was pared by 5 bases and J by 4 bases, with 14 bases between. This CDR3 contains 15 residues. Germline V CDR1 and CDR2: SGHDN, FVKESK. CDR3 amino acids: CASSDKWVGTGELFF. The CDR3 region has the DNA TGTGCCAGCAGCGACAAATGGGTCGGCACCGGGGAGCTGTTTTTT. Looking up the rest from reference TRBV14 and TRBJ2-2 gives the full variable domain: EAGVTQFPSHSVIEKGQTVTLRCDPISGHDNLYWYRRVMGKEIKFLLHFVKESKQDESGMPNNRFLAERTGGTYSTLKVQPAELEDSGVYFCASSDKWVGTGELFFGEGSRLTVL.